The clone carrying this T cell receptor (beta chain) was recorded once. The antigen is not known. Some clones are missing from TCRdb's copy, which holds only in-frame ones; the method was immunoSEQ multiplex PCR. The data hold a few hundred thousand clones, with 60% to 70% observed a single time. The donors, healthy adults who were HIV-negative, had experienced no recent acute infections or vaccinations. The entry originates in a study of shared clonotypes between healthy human individuals. Broader study findings: Shared clonotypes: 4.5% to 6.5% naive CD4, under 4% naive CD8, less than 2.5% memory CD4, 0.4% memory CD8. Estimated richness was generally greater in naive than memory subsets. What limited the represented genetic and exposure-history diversity was the small number of donors.

Sample: memory CD4+ T cells sorted from blood. The sample's subset: CD45RA-negative fraction. The TCR comes from a man in his thirties or forties in good health.

This chain's CDR3 is CASSPLAGNNEQFF. The DNA of the CDR3 is TGTGCCAGCTCACCACTAGCGGGGAACAATGAGCAGTTCTTC. The chain carries TRBV18 and TRBJ2-1, with 8 nucleotides matching TRBD2. The CDR3 runs to 14 residues. Germline CDR1 KGHSH, CDR2 LQKENI. The ends lost 1 base at V and 5 bases at J; junction bases unmatched: 1.